This T cell receptor beta chain was captured in a study of blood T cell repertoires in COVID-19. The V and J ends lost 4 bases and 5 bases, in that order; junction bases with no gene match: 9. Germline values: CDR1 MGHRA, CDR2 YSYEKL. This CDR3 comprises 15 residues. Original processing methods: Estimation of nucleated cell counts relied on the amplification of reference gene primers. Profiled with immunoSEQ multiplex PCR; TCRdb holds only in-frame clones, not every one. That table is the source of V, J and clone size, and D and trimming were worked out from the DNA. The sample yields 190,000 or so clones, around nine tenths seen once.

The chain uses TRBV4-1 and TRBJ2-5; TRBD2 matches at 8 bases. Sequences were obtained from peripheral blood. The TCR comes from a woman aged 18-30 years who had recovered from COVID-19. Here the CDR3 DNA reads TGCGCCAGCAGCCGTTCGGGGGGGCCGGAGGAGACCCAGTACTTC. Translating it yields CASSRSGGPEETQYF.